The text below deals with one TCR beta chain. The antigen is undetermined. This record comes from a study of metastatic and nonmetastatic thyroid tumors. About the research overall: Across blood and tumor or nodule tissue, repertoires from malignant and benign thyroid patients were compared with one another.

Germline V gives CDR1 SNHLY, CDR2 FYNNEI. The CDR3 consists of 14 residues. Trimming stripped 4 bases from V and 3 bases from J, with 10 bases between. TCRdb re-called clones via MiXCR from the PCR reads. The table lists about 19,000 clones, just over 25% of them singletons. No patient received treatment before thyroid surgery. General study results and limits: Relative to benign nodules, malignant thyroid tumors were reportedly characterized by significantly elevated TCR beta diversity in blood and tumor.

This clonotype originated in a male donor with papillary thyroid cancer or a benign thyroid nodule (not recorded which). Some clones in this sample may be carry-over from other donors' samples. V usage is TRBV2 and J usage is TRBJ1-3; D remains unclear. Sequencing was performed on blood. In DNA, the CDR3 is TGTGCCAGCAGTGGAAACAGTCTTGGAAACACCATATATTTT. Protein product: CASSGNSLGNTIYF.